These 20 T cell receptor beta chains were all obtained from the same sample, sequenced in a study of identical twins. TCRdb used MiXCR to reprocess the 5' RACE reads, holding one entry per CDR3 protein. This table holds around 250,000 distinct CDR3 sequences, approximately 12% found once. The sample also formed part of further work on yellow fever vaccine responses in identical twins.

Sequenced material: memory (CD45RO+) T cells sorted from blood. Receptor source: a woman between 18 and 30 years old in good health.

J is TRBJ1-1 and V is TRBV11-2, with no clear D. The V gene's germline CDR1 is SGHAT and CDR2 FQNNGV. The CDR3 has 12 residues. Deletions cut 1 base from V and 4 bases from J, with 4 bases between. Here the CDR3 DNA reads TGTGCCAGCAGCTTAGCTGGCACTGAAGCTTTCTTT. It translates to CASSLAGTEAFF.

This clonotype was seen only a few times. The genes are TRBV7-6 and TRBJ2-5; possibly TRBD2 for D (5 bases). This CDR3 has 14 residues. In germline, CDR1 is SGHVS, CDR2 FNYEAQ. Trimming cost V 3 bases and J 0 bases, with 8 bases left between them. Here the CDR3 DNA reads TGTGCCAGCAGCTTTTCGGGGAACCAAGAGACCCAGTACTTC. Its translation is CASSFSGNQETQYF.

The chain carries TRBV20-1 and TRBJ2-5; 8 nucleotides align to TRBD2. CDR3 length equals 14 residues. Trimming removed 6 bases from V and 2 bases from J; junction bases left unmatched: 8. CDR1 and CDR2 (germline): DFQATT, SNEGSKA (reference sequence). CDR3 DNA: TGCAGTGCCCCTGGACGGGGGGGGCAAGAGACCCAGTACTTC. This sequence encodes CSAPGRGGQETQYF.

This chain's CDR3 is CASSETLATDTQYF. Here the CDR3 DNA reads TGTGCCAGCAGTGAGACCCTAGCAACAGATACGCAGTATTTT. The chain carries TRBV2 and TRBJ2-3; maybe TRBD2 (5 bases). CDR1 is SNHLY, CDR2 FYNNEI, per germline. The CDR3 has 14 amino acids. Trimming removed 3 bases at V and 3 bases at J, with 10 bases between.

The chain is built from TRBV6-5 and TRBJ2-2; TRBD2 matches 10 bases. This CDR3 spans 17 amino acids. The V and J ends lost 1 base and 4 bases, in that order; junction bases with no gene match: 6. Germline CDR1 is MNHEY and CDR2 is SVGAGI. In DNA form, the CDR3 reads TGTGCCAGCAGTTACTTTCCTCTAGCGGGAGCCACCGGGGAGCTGTTTTTT. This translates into CASSYFPLAGATGELFF.

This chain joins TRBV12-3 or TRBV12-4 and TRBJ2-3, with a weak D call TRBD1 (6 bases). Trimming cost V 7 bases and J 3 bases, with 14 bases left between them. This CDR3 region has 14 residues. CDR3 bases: TGTGCCAGCATTACGGACAGTAGGACAGATACGCAGTATTTT. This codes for CASITDSRTDTQYF.

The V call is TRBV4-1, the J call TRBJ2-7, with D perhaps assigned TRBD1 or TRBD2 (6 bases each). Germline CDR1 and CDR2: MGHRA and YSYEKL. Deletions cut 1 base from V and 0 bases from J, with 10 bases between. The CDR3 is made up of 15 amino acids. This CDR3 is CASSQGEDSSYEQYF. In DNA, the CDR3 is TGCGCCAGCAGCCAAGGGGAGGACAGCTCCTACGAGCAGTACTTC.

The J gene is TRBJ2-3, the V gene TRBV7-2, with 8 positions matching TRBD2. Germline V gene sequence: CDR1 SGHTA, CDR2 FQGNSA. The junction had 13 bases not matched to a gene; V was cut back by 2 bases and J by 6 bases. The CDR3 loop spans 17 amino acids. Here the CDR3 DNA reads TGTGCCAGCAGCTTATGGGAACTAGCGGCTGGGGGGGATACGCAGTATTTT. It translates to CASSLWELAAGGDTQYF.

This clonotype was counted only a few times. The CDR3 nucleotides are TGCGCCACCCACCCGGGACTAGCGGGCAAAGAGACCCAGTACTTC. Translation gives CATHPGLAGKETQYF. This chain uses TRBV10-1 with TRBJ2-5; 12 positions match TRBD2. From germline, CDR1 is WNHNN and CDR2 SYGVQD (reference sequence). V shed 10 bases and J 3 bases; nucleotides not matched to a gene: 9. This CDR3 is 15 amino acids long.

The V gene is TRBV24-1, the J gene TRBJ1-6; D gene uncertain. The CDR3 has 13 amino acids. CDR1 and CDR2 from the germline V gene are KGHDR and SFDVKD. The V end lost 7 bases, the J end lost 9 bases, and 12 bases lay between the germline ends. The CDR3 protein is CATSEGEFSPLHF. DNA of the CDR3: TGTGCCACCAGCGAGGGAGAGTTTTCACCCCTCCACTTT.

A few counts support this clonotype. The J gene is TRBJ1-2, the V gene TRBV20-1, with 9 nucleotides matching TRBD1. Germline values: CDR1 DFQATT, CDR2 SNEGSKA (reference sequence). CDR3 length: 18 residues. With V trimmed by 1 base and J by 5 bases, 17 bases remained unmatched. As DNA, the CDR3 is TGCAGTGCTAGAGTGTCGGGGGGACAGGGAGGGATGAAGTATGGCTACACCTTC. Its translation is CSARVSGGQGGMKYGYTF.

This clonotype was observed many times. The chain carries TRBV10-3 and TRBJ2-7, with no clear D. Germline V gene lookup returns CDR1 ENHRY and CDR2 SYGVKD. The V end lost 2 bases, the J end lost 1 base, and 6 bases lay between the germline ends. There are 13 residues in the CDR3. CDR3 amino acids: CAISETASYEQYF. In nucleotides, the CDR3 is TGTGCCATCAGTGAGACCGCTTCCTACGAGCAGTACTTC.

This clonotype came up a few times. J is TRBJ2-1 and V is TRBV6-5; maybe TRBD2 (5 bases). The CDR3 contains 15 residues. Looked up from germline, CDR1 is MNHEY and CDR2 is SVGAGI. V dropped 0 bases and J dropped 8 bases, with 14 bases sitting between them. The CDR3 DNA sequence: TGTGCCAGCAGTTACTCTCCAGCGGTGGCCTATGAGCAGTTCTTC. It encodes CASSYSPAVAYEQFF.

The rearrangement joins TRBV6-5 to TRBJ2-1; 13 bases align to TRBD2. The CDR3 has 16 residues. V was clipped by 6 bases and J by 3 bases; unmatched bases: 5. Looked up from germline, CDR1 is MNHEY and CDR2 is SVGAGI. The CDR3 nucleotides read TGTGCCAGCAGCTTCACTAGCGGGAGGGACTACAATGAGCAGTTCTTC. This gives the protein CASSFTSGRDYNEQFF.

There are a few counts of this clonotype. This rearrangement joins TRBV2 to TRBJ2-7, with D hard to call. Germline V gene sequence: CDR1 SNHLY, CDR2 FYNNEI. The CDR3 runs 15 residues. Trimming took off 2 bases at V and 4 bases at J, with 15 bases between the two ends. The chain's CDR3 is CASSESFGVGYEQYF. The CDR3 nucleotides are TGTGCCAGCAGTGAATCTTTTGGTGTGGGGTACGAGCAGTACTTC.

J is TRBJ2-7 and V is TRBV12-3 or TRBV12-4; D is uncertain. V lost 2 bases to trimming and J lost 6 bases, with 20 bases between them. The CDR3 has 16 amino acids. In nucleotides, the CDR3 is TGTGCCAGCAGTTTAATTACGGTCTTATCTCCCTCCGAGCAGTACTTC. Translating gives CASSLITVLSPSEQYF.

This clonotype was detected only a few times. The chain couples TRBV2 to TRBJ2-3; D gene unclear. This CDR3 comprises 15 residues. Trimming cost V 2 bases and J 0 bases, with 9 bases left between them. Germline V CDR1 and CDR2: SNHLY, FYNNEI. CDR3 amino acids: CASSEQQSSTDTQYF. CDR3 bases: TGTGCCAGCAGTGAACAGCAGAGTAGCACAGATACGCAGTATTTT.

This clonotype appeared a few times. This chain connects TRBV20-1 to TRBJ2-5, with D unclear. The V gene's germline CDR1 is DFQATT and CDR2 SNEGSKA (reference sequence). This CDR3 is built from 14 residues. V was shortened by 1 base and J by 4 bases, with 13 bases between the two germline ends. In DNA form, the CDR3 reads TGCAGTGCTAGAGCAACAGATAAAACAGAGACCCAGTACTTC. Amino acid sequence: CSARATDKTETQYF.

This CDR3 is CASSYSTSGRRNQYF. CDR3 in DNA: TGTGCCAGCAGTTACTCGACCAGCGGGAGGAGGAACCAGTACTTC. The chain employs TRBV6-2 or TRBV6-3 and TRBJ2-5; 9 bases fit TRBD2. The V and J ends lost 0 bases and 10 bases, in that order; junction bases with no gene match: 9. Germline V gene data show CDR1 as MNHEY and CDR2 as SVGEGT. There are 15 residues in the CDR3.

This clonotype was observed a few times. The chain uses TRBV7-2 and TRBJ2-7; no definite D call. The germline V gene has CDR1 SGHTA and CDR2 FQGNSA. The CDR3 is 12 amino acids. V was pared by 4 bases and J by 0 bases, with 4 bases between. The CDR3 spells CASSYASYEQYF. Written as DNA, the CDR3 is TGTGCCAGCAGCTACGCCTCCTACGAGCAGTACTTC.